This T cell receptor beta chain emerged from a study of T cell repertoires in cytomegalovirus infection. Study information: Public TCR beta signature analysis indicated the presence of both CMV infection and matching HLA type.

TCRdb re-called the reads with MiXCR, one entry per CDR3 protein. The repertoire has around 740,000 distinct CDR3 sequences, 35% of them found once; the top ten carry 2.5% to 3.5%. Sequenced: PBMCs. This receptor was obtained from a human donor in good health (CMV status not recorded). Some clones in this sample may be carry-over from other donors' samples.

This CDR3 is CASSPQYNSPLHF. The CDR3 region has the DNA TGTGCCAGCAGCCCCCAATATAATTCACCCCTCCACTTT. J is TRBJ1-6 and V is TRBV7-6; D remains unclear. Between the trimmed V and J ends, which lost 5 bases and 4 bases, there was a span of 6 bases. CDR1 is SGHVS, CDR2 FNYEAQ, per germline. CDR3 size: 13 residues. Drawing the rest from reference TRBV7-6 and TRBJ1-6, the complete variable domain is GAGVSQSPRYKVTKRGQDVALRCDPISGHVSLYWYRQALGQGPEFLTYFNYEAQQDKSGLPNDRFSAERPEGSISTLTIQRTEQRDSAMYRCASSPQYNSPLHFGNGTRLTVT.